Described below is a single T cell receptor (beta chain) sequence and its context. The antigen remains undetermined. This sample was included in a study of T cells after yellow fever vaccination. Findings of the study overall: Post-booster repertoires contained most primary-vaccination clones again (about 95% CD4, about 90% CD8). Although the secondary response was weaker, it peaked faster, at day 5 versus 15.

Germline CDR1 SGDLS, CDR2 YYNGEE. The CDR3 length is 16 residues. The ends were cut back, 0 bases at V and 6 bases at J, with 18 bases in the middle. Conversion of TCR transcripts into cDNA relied on 5'RACE template switching, which added a universal primer site and UMIs. TCRdb independently ran MiXCR on the 5' RACE reads; one entry per CDR3 protein. The sample has approximately 120,000 distinct CDR3 sequences; about 7.4% are singletons. The chain couples TRBV9 to TRBJ1-2, with D hard to call. This receptor was identified in a man aged 18 to 35 who received the YFV17D yellow fever vaccine. The sample consisted of CD4+ T cells sorted from PBMCs, taken 10 days after the first yellow fever vaccination. The DNA of the CDR3 is TGTGCCAGCAGCGTAGGGAGTGCCACTATTCACGATGGCTACACCTTC. This gives the protein CASSVGSATIHDGYTF.